Each of the 32 T cell receptor beta chains below was sequenced from the same sample in a study of blood T cell repertoires in COVID-19. Repertoires were generated with immunoSEQ multiplex PCR, while TCRdb's copy carries only in-frame clones and drops some. This table holds a few hundred thousand clones, approximately 88% found once. Sequencing input: peripheral blood. The receptors come from a man between 18 and 29 years old who had recovered from COVID-19.

V is TRBV10-3 and J is TRBJ2-7; 10 bases line up with TRBD1. CDR3 size: 17 residues. The V gene's germline CDR1 is ENHRY and CDR2 SYGVKD. V lost 4 bases to trimming and J lost 0 bases; unmatched junction nucleotides: 9. The DNA of the CDR3 is TGTGCCATCAGTGGTAACGACAGGGGGCGCGTCTCCTACGAGCAGTACTTC. This codes for CAISGNDRGRVSYEQYF.

V usage is TRBV27 and J usage is TRBJ1-2; 8 bases fit TRBD1. In germline, CDR1 is MNHEY, CDR2 SMNVEV (reference sequence). The CDR3 is made up of 15 amino acids. Trimming took 2 bases from V and 3 from J; bases not matched to a gene: 5. CDR3 sequence (DNA): TGTGCCAGCAGTTTAATCCCGACAGGGGACTATGGCTACACCTTC. It codes for CASSLIPTGDYGYTF.

The J gene is TRBJ1-4, the V gene TRBV7-9; TRBD1 matches 11 bases. With V trimmed by 1 base and J by 7 bases, 5 bases remained unmatched. Per the germline V gene, CDR1 is SEHNR and CDR2 is FQNEAQ (reference sequence). CDR3 length equals 16 residues. The CDR3 coding sequence is TGTGCCAGCAGCTTAGATGGGACAGGGGGAGGTGAAAAACTGTTTTTT. It codes for CASSLDGTGGGEKLFF.

V and J are TRBV6-6 and TRBJ1-2; 7 positions agree with TRBD1. Germline CDR1 reads MNHNY; CDR2 reads SVGAGI (reference sequence). V lost 0 bases, J lost 4 bases, and 8 bases stayed unmatched. The CDR3 runs to 16 residues. Here the CDR3 reads CASSYSTGRSGYGYTF. The DNA for the CDR3 is TGTGCCAGCAGTTACTCGACAGGGAGGTCTGGCTATGGCTACACCTTC.

The chain links TRBV10-3 to TRBJ2-7; D is unclear. The ends were cut back, 2 bases at V and 3 bases at J, with 11 bases in the middle. CDR3 length equals 14 residues. Germline V CDR1 and CDR2: ENHRY, SYGVKD. CDR3 amino acids: CAISEGSGFYEQYF. The DNA of the CDR3 is TGTGCCATCAGTGAGGGGTCCGGGTTCTACGAGCAGTACTTC.

V is TRBV7-8 and J is TRBJ1-2, with D unresolved. CDR1 SGHVS and CDR2 FQNEAQ come from the germline V gene. V lost 3 bases and J 5 bases, leaving 13 bases between the germline ends. This CDR3 is 14 amino acids long. The CDR3 coding sequence is TGTGCCAGCAGCTTCGGAGAGCTCGGGTATGGCTACACCTTC. This translates into CASSFGELGYGYTF.

The rearrangement links TRBV19 to TRBJ1-4; D is undetermined. Trimming removed 10 bases at V and 5 bases at J, with 14 bases between. CDR1 and CDR2 from the germline V gene are LNHDA and SQIVND (reference sequence). The CDR3 contains 13 residues. The CDR3 nucleotides are TGTGCCACCACTAGGGCCTCCAATGAAAAACTGTTTTTT. It translates to CATTRASNEKLFF. Together with reference TRBV19 and TRBJ1-4, the CDR3 gives the full variable domain: DGGITQSPKYLFRKEGQNVTLSCEQNLNHDAMYWYRQDPGQGLRLIYYSQIVNDFQKGDIAEGYSVSREKKESFPLTVTSAQKNPTAFYLCATTRASNEKLFFGSGTQLSVL.

CDR3: CASSLSRGDSLPYEQYF. The CDR3, as DNA: TGCGCCAGCAGCTTATCCCGGGGGGATTCCCTGCCGTACGAGCAGTACTTC. V is TRBV5-1 and J is TRBJ2-7; TRBD2 aligns across 7 bases. The ends lost 2 bases at V and 4 bases at J; junction bases unmatched: 15. The CDR3 consists of 17 residues. Germline V gives CDR1 SGHRS, CDR2 YFSETQ.

The chain employs TRBV19 and TRBJ1-6; D unresolved. V was pared by 5 bases and J by 4 bases, with 12 bases between. The CDR3 has 15 residues. Germline CDR1 LNHDA, CDR2 SQIVND (reference sequence). This chain's CDR3 is CASSSEVAYNSPLHF. For the CDR3, the DNA is TGTGCCAGTAGTTCAGAGGTGGCTTATAATTCACCCCTCCACTTT.

This clone was observed a single time. The chain has TRBV5-4 and TRBJ2-7; possibly TRBD2 for D (5 bases). Germline-derived CDR1 and CDR2 are SGHNT and YYREEE (reference sequence). With 4 bases removed from V and 0 bases from J, the gap between germline ends came to 14 bases. CDR3 length: 15 amino acids. CDR3 in DNA: TGTGCCAGCAGCCCGGGGAGAGGGAGCTCCTACGAGCAGTACTTC. This gives the protein CASSPGRGSSYEQYF.

The genes are TRBV19 and TRBJ1-5, with TRBD1 as a possible D gene (6 bases). The CDR3 sequence is 15 residues long. Between the trimmed V and J ends, which lost 4 bases and 3 bases, there was a span of 13 bases. Germline CDR1 and CDR2: LNHDA and SQIVND (reference sequence). CDR3 protein: CASSRGGDSNQPQHF. CDR3 in DNA: TGTGCCAGTAGTAGAGGGGGGGACTCCAATCAGCCCCAGCATTTT.

The chain uses TRBV7-9 and TRBJ2-2; TRBD2 matches 7 bases. The ends lost 8 bases at V and 8 bases at J; junction bases unmatched: 14. This CDR3 is built from 15 residues. Germline values: CDR1 SEHNR, CDR2 FQNEAQ (reference sequence). The CDR3, as DNA: TGTGCCAGCCCCACCCCGGGACTAACTCGAGGGGAGCTGTTTTTT. Residues: CASPTPGLTRGELFF.

CDR3 in amino acids: CASRQGSNQPQHF. The CDR3 coding sequence is TGTGCCAGCAGACAGGGTAGCAATCAGCCCCAGCATTTT. This rearrangement joins TRBV6-5 to TRBJ1-5, with D tentatively TRBD1 (6 bases). Trimming removed 6 bases at V and 0 bases at J, with 6 bases between. Germline V CDR1 and CDR2: MNHEY, SVGAGI. The CDR3 has 13 residues.

The rearrangement joins TRBV3-1 (or the pseudogene TRBV3-2) to TRBJ1-1, with D hard to call. Trimming cost V 0 bases and J 5 bases, with 7 bases left between them. This CDR3 has 13 residues. Germline loops: CDR1 LGHDT, CDR2 YNNKEL (reference sequence). This CDR3 reads CASSQDLQTEAFF. CDR3 DNA sequence: TGTGCCAGCAGCCAAGATCTCCAGACTGAAGCTTTCTTT.

This sequence joins TRBV6-5 and TRBJ1-4; D is perhaps TRBD1 (6 bases). Between the trimmed V and J ends, which lost 7 bases and 7 bases, there was a span of 13 bases. The CDR3 spans 13 residues. The germline CDR1 and CDR2 sequences are MNHEY and SVGAGI. The CDR3 DNA reads TGTGCCAGCACCGTAACAGGGACTGAAAAACTGTTTTTT. Its protein product is CASTVTGTEKLFF.

The chain's CDR3 is CASSPEQGVVEKLFF. As DNA, the CDR3 is TGTGCCAGCTCACCGGAGCAGGGTGTAGTTGAAAAACTGTTTTTT. The rearrangement uses TRBV18 and TRBJ1-4, with D tentatively TRBD1 (5 bases). From germline, CDR1 is KGHSH and CDR2 LQKENI. The V end lost 3 bases, the J end lost 7 bases, and 15 bases lay between the germline ends. The CDR3 runs to 15 residues.

The genes are TRBV3-1 (or the pseudogene TRBV3-2) and TRBJ1-1; unclear D gene. Germline V gene lookup returns CDR1 LGHDT and CDR2 YNNKEL (reference sequence). V dropped 0 bases and J dropped 10 bases, with 15 bases sitting between them. The length of the CDR3 is 14 residues. DNA of the CDR3: TGTGCCAGCAGCCAAGAAAAGGGAGGGATTGTAGCTTTCTTT. Its translation is CASSQEKGGIVAFF.

This chain joins TRBV29-1 and TRBJ2-2; D may be TRBD2 (6 bases). The CDR3 has 14 residues. Trimming stripped 6 bases from V and 3 bases from J, with 14 bases between. The germline V gene encodes CDR1 SQVTM and CDR2 ANQGSEA. The CDR3 region is CSVSREEYTGELFF. The DNA of the CDR3 is TGCAGCGTCTCCAGGGAGGAGTACACCGGGGAGCTGTTTTTT.

The rearrangement uses TRBV19 and TRBJ1-1; TRBD1 matches 8 bases. The junction had 8 bases not matched to a gene; V was cut back by 7 bases and J by 4 bases. CDR1 and CDR2 (germline): LNHDA, SQIVND (reference sequence). The CDR3 totals 14 residues. Here the CDR3 reads CASTQQGVGTEAFF. CDR3 nucleotides: TGTGCCAGTACTCAACAGGGGGTTGGCACTGAAGCTTTCTTT.

The chain has TRBV6-6 and TRBJ1-2; 8 bases match TRBD1. CDR3 length: 11 residues. Losses at the gene ends were 9 bases for V and 8 bases for J; bases not matched to a gene: 5. Per germline, CDR1 MNHNY and CDR2 SVGAGI (reference sequence). CDR3 coding DNA: TGTGCCAGTAGACAGGGGAACGGCTACACCTTC. Its translation is CASRQGNGYTF.

V is TRBV29-1 and J is TRBJ1-1; possibly TRBD1 for D (5 bases). This CDR3 has 13 residues. The V and J ends lost 3 bases and 5 bases respectively, with 13 bases between them. Germline V gene data show CDR1 as SQVTM and CDR2 as ANQGSEA. The CDR3 DNA is TGCAGCGTTGATTGTCAGGGTAAAACTGAAGCTTTCTTT. It codes for CSVDCQGKTEAFF.

V and J are TRBV6-2 or TRBV6-3 and TRBJ2-7, with 7 positions matching TRBD1. Per the germline V gene, CDR1 is MNHEY and CDR2 is SVGEGT. The trim removed 4 bases at V and 6 bases at J, leaving 6 bases unmatched. This CDR3 is built from 13 residues. The CDR3 here is CASSFGTVSEQYF. For the CDR3, the DNA is TGTGCCAGCAGTTTCGGGACAGTCTCCGAGCAGTACTTC.

This sequence joins TRBV6-2 or TRBV6-3 and TRBJ1-1; perhaps TRBD1 as D (5 bases). This CDR3 region has 13 residues. Germline loops: CDR1 MNHEY, CDR2 SVGEGT. V was cut by 3 bases and J by 5 bases, with 10 bases left in between. The CDR3 here is CASSYSGGTEAFF. Written as DNA, the CDR3 is TGTGCCAGCAGTTATTCCGGGGGGACTGAAGCTTTCTTT.

This clone was observed a single time. The chain is built from TRBV29-1 and TRBJ2-7; 10 nucleotides align to TRBD2. CDR3 length: 16 amino acids. V lost 4 bases, J lost 2 bases, and 11 bases stayed unmatched. Germline V gene sequence: CDR1 SQVTM, CDR2 ANQGSEA. CDR3 nucleotide sequence: TGCAGCGTTGGGGGACTAGCGCCAGGAAAGCCCTACGAGCAGTACTTC. Its protein is CSVGGLAPGKPYEQYF.

This sequence joins TRBV5-4 and TRBJ1-1; 8 bases are shared with TRBD1. V lost 0 bases and J lost 11; bases outside the gene matches: 6. The CDR3 length is 13 residues. Germline CDR1 and CDR2: SGHNT and YYREEE (reference sequence). The CDR3 DNA follows: TGTGCCAGCAGCTTGGGGACAGGGCTCAGGGCTTTCTTT. This translates into CASSLGTGLRAFF.

J is TRBJ1-1 and V is TRBV5-1, with D unresolved. Looked up from germline, CDR1 is SGHRS and CDR2 is YFSETQ. Trimming removed 2 bases from V and 1 base from J, with 9 bases in between. The CDR3 covers 14 residues. The CDR3 here is CASSFDGKNTEAFF. CDR3 nucleotide sequence: TGCGCCAGCAGCTTCGACGGGAAGAACACTGAAGCTTTCTTT. The full variable domain, rest sourced from reference TRBV5-1 and TRBJ1-1, is KAGVTQTPRYLIKTRGQQVTLSCSPISGHRSVSWYQQTPGQGLQFLFEYFSETQRNKGNFPGRFSGRQFSNSRSEMNVSTLELGDSALYLCASSFDGKNTEAFFGQGTRLTVV.

The rearrangement uses TRBV19 and TRBJ1-1, with D tentatively TRBD1 (6 bases). Trimming took off 10 bases at V and 7 bases at J, with 19 bases between the two ends. The V gene's germline CDR1 is LNHDA and CDR2 SQIVND (reference sequence). CDR3 length equals 13 residues. As DNA, the CDR3 is TGTGCCACCAGGGGCCTGGGGGCGGTTGAAGCTTTCTTT. Translating gives CATRGLGAVEAFF.

This chain connects TRBV6-5 to TRBJ1-1; unclear D gene. Trimming took off 6 bases at V and 1 base at J, with 9 bases between the two ends. This CDR3 is built from 13 residues. From germline, CDR1 is MNHEY and CDR2 SVGAGI. CDR3 in amino acids: CASRTQENTEAFF. As DNA, the CDR3 is TGTGCCAGCAGGACCCAGGAGAACACTGAAGCTTTCTTT.

This sequence joins TRBV4-3 and TRBJ1-6; D is unclear. Germline CDR1 is LGHNA and CDR2 is YSLEER. This CDR3 region has 17 residues. V was pared by 0 bases and J by 4 bases, with 13 bases between. In nucleotides, the CDR3 is TGCGCCAGCAGCCAAGATCGTCGAACAGAGTATAATTCACCCCTCCACTTT. Translation: CASSQDRRTEYNSPLHF.

V gene TRBV7-9 combines with J gene TRBJ2-5; 10 bases match TRBD2. The CDR3 sequence is 14 residues long. Trimming took 5 bases from V and 5 from J; bases not matched to a gene: 5. Per the germline V gene, CDR1 is SEHNR and CDR2 is FQNEAQ (reference sequence). DNA for the CDR3: TGTGCCAGCAGCCTCCCGGGACTAGCGGAGACCCAGTACTTC. Translation: CASSLPGLAETQYF. The complete variable domain, with remaining parts taken from reference TRBV7-9 and TRBJ2-5, reads DTGVSQNPRHKITKRGQNVTFRCDPISEHNRLYWYRQTLGQGPEFLTYFQNEAQLEKSRLLSDRFSAERPKGSFSTLEIQRTEQGDSAMYLCASSLPGLAETQYFGPGTRLLVL.

CDR3 nucleotides: TGTGCCAGCAGTGAGTACAGCCCCTCCTACAATGAGCAGTTCTTC. It yields the protein CASSEYSPSYNEQFF. The rearrangement joins TRBV2 to TRBJ2-1; D gene unclear. The CDR3 spans 15 residues. Trimming took off 3 bases at V and 0 bases at J, with 9 bases between the two ends. Germline loops: CDR1 SNHLY, CDR2 FYNNEI.

The V gene is TRBV5-1, the J gene TRBJ1-3; the match to TRBD1 covers 8 bases. The CDR3 loop spans 17 amino acids. CDR1 is SGHRS, CDR2 YFSETQ, per germline. V trimming: 4 bases; J trimming: 2 bases; junction bases outside the gene matches: 11. The DNA for the CDR3 is TGCGCCAGCAGCCCCCAACAGGGGGTGGAAACTGGAAACACCATATATTTT. Protein sequence: CASSPQQGVETGNTIYF.